The 5 T cell receptor beta chains in this list originate from one sample, sequenced in a study of T cell responses to AZD1222 COVID-19 vaccine. Produced via immunoSEQ multiplex PCR; TCRdb's table is partial and in-frame only. The repertoire has more than 110,000 clones, 70% to 90% of them found once; the top ten carry about 4.8%. Sequencing was performed on peripheral blood, taken on day 0 of AZD1222 vaccination. Every receptor here comes from an adult in good health.

The chain links TRBV30 to TRBJ2-5, with unresolved D. Trimming removed 1 base from V and 5 bases from J, with 8 bases in between. This CDR3 contains 12 residues. Germline loops: CDR1 GTSNPN, CDR2 SVGIG (reference sequence). CDR3 loop: CAWSGGWETQYF. The CDR3 coding sequence is TGTGCCTGGAGTGGGGGTTGGGAGACCCAGTACTTC.

The chain is built from TRBV27 and TRBJ2-7; 9 bases line up with TRBD1. The CDR3 consists of 14 residues. CDR1 and CDR2 from the germline V gene are MNHEY and SMNVEV (reference sequence). Trimming took 5 bases from V and 6 from J; bases not matched to a gene: 8. CDR3 coding DNA: TGTGCCAGCAGTATAAGACAGGGGGGGAGCGAGCAGTACTTC. Its protein product is CASSIRQGGSEQYF.

The chain carries TRBV27 and TRBJ2-3; 7 positions match TRBD1. This CDR3 comprises 14 residues. The germline CDR1 and CDR2 sequences are MNHEY and SMNVEV (reference sequence). V lost 3 bases to trimming and J lost 6 bases; unmatched junction nucleotides: 6. The CDR3 DNA reads as TGTGCCAGCAGTTTGGAGACAGGGTTTGATACGCAGTATTTT. Translation gives CASSLETGFDTQYF.

This chain links TRBV10-3 with TRBJ2-7; D gene unclear. Germline V gene sequence: CDR1 ENHRY, CDR2 SYGVKD. The CDR3 loop spans 15 amino acids. Trimming removed 4 bases at V and 2 bases at J, with 15 bases between. The CDR3 sequence: CAISGNPLGTYEQYF. The DNA of the CDR3 is TGTGCCATCAGTGGGAACCCCCTCGGCACCTACGAGCAGTACTTC.

This sequence joins TRBV12-3 or TRBV12-4 and TRBJ2-5, with D possibly TRBD2 on 6 matching bases. There are 13 residues in the CDR3. V dropped 0 bases and J dropped 6 bases, with 8 bases sitting between them. The CDR3 nucleotides read TGTGCCAGCAGTTTAGCGGGAGGAAAGACCCAGTACTTC. Translated: CASSLAGGKTQYF.